This TCR beta chain derives from a study of blood T cells in healthy people across ages. Then a second PCR, running about 6 to 12 cycles, was carried out with a sample-barcoded 5' primer and a J-beta primer mix. TCRdb independently ran MiXCR on the 5' RACE reads; one entry per CDR3 protein. The repertoire consists of roughly 1.4 million distinct CDR3 sequences, with approximately 59% occurring once and the leading ten covering over 6.5%. Study results and limitations: PBMCs left unsorted prevented a conclusive naive versus antigen-experienced comparison.

Each sample had at least 6.5 million PBMCs isolated. The V gene lost 6 bases and the J gene lost 3 bases, with 18 bases spanning the gap. The V gene's germline CDR1 is MNHEY and CDR2 SMNVEV (reference sequence). The CDR3 runs 16 residues. Details on this clonotype: The antigen is undetermined.

The chain links TRBV27 to TRBJ2-1; a possible D gene is TRBD1 (5 bases). The receptor's source is a man younger than 35 in good health. The sequencing sample was made of blood. The CDR3 DNA follows: TGTGCCAGCAGGACTGGCGCAGGGTACGTCTACAATGAGCAGTTCTTC. Translated: CASRTGAGYVYNEQFF.